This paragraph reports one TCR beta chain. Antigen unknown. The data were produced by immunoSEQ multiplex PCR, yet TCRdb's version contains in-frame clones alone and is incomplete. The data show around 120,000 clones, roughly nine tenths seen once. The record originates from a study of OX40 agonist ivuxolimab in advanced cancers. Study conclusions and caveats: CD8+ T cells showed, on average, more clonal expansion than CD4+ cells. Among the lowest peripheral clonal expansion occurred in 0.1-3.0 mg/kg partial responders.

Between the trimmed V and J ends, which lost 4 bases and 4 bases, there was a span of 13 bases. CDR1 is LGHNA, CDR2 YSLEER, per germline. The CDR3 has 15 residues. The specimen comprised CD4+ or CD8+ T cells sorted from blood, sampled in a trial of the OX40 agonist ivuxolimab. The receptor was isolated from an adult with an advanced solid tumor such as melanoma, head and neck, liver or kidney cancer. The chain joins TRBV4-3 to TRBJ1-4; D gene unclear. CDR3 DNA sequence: TGCGCCAGCAGCCTCTTCAACCGGAATAATGAAAAACTGTTTTTT. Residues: CASSLFNRNNEKLFF.